This T cell receptor (beta chain) stems from a study of T-cell memory formation after mild COVID-19. Findings of the study overall: Shrinking CD4+ clones resided mostly in CM and EM, and CD8+ ones in EMRA.

From the 5' RACE reads, TCRdb called clonotypes with MiXCR, one entry per CDR3 protein. Found here are 560,000 or so distinct CDR3 sequences, 17% of them singletons; the top ten hold roughly 8%. Note on this clonotype: Its antigen remains unidentified.

The V end was cut by 4 bases, the J end by 2 bases, with 11 bases between. CDR1 is LNHNV and CDR2 is YYDKDF in the germline V gene (reference sequence). The CDR3 length is 14 residues. The V call is TRBV15, the J call TRBJ1-2; no clear D. Sequenced input: PBMCs or a T cell subset sorted from them (not recorded which). The TCR originated in an adult woman who had mild COVID-19 (a few samples of this study predate the infection). Cell type and time point are not known. CDR3 in amino acids: CATSMKTENYGYTF. Written as DNA, the CDR3 is TGTGCCACCAGCATGAAGACGGAGAACTATGGCTACACCTTC.